This T cell receptor (gamma chain) originates from a study of intestinal T cells in coeliac disease. TRG repertoires were amplified with LymphoTrack primers from roughly 0.2 ug of biopsy DNA. TCRdb re-called the multiplex PCR reads through CATT. Altogether about 920 gamma-chain clones are present, over 40% being singletons, with the ten largest covering nearly 25%. For this clone: The TCRdb protein comes from a much larger clone and disagrees with this DNA's translation at residue 10, likely due to a read error; the protein given here is derived from the DNA.

Genomic DNA came from ten approximately 4.9-µm formalin-fixed paraffin-embedded scrolls per case. Germline CDR1 is VENAVY and CDR2 is YDSYNSRV. The CDR3 extends over 13 amino acids. The sequence was obtained from a human donor who served as a control with a normal duodenal biopsy, not a healthy volunteer. The chain carries TRGV8 and TRGJP1. The specimen sequenced was a duodenal biopsy. The CDR3 sequence is CATWETTGWLKIF. For the CDR3, the DNA is TGTGCCACCTGGGAGACCACTGGTTGGCTCAAGATATTT.